This TCR beta chain came from a study of identical twins. The study, taken as a whole, reports: Within cord blood, abundant beta clonotypes carried fewer insertions, but memory repertoires showed no such trend. The analysis was cross-sectional rather than longitudinal within donors.

The germline V gene has CDR1 DFQATT and CDR2 SNEGSKA (reference sequence). CDR3 length: 14 residues. Trimming shortened V by 2 bases and J by 3 bases, and 11 bases separated the two germline ends. In the case of this clonotype: Its matching antigen is unknown.

TCRdb reprocessed the 5' RACE reads via MiXCR and lists one record per CDR3 protein. The sample comprises around 250,000 distinct CDR3 sequences, around 6.6% of which are singletons, and approximately 3.7% rests with the top ten. These data were likewise used in another study, on yellow fever vaccine responses in identical twins. That source reports: Twins' vaccine T cell response reportedly seemed partly convergent, partly personalized.

Sequenced material: memory (CD45RO+) T cells sorted from blood. This receptor was identified in a woman between 18 and 29 years old in good health. The rearrangement joins TRBV20-1 to TRBJ2-1; D not certain. The DNA for the CDR3 is TGCAGTGCTAGACCCCTTGGCTACTACAATGAGCAGTTCTTC. It encodes CSARPLGYYNEQFF.